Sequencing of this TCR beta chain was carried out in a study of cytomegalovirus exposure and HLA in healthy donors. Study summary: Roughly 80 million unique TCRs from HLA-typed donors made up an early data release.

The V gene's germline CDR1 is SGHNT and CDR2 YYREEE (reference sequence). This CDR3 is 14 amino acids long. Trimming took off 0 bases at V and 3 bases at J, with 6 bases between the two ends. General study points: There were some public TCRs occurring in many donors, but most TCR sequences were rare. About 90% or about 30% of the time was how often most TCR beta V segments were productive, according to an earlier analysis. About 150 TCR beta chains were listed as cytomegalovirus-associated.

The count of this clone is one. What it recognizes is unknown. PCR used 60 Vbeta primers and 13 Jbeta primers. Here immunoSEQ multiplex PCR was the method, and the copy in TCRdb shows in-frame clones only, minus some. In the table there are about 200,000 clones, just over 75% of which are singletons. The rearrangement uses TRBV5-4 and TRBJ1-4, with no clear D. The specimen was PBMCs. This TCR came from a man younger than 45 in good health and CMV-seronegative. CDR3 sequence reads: CASSLGAANEKLFF. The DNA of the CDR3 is TGTGCCAGCAGCTTGGGGGCAGCTAATGAAAAACTGTTTTTT.